Reported below is one TCR beta chain. The sample originates from a study of blood T cell repertoires in COVID-19. The CDR3 consists of 15 residues. Looked up from germline, CDR1 is KGHSH and CDR2 is LQKENI. Between the trimmed V and J ends, which lost 2 bases and 4 bases, there was a span of 14 bases. The protocol was immunoSEQ multiplex PCR, while the TCRdb copy is restricted to in-frame clones and leaves out a portion. Found here are 34,000 or so clones, roughly 87% of them singletons; the top ten hold 1.5% to 2%. The chain is built from TRBV18 and TRBJ1-2; a possible D gene is TRBD1 (6 bases). Sequencing used peripheral blood. The receptor was derived from a man between 50 and 59 years old with active or convalescent COVID-19. CDR3 residues: CASSPSQGHIYGYTF. CDR3 DNA sequence: TGTGCCAGCTCACCATCACAGGGTCATATCTATGGCTACACCTTC.